One sample yielded the 9 T cell receptor beta chains listed below, sequenced in a study of prognosis after radiotherapy for stage I lung cancer. By two-round multiplex PCR, the TCR beta CDR3 was amplified from genomic DNA. Amplification during the initial PCR round employed primers specific to each TRBV and TRBJ gene. Each CDR3 protein is one row after TCRdb ran MiXCR on the multiplex PCR reads. The data hold 20,000 or so distinct CDR3 sequences, with roughly 45% observed a single time. The source material was PBMCs, sampled before or after stereotactic body radiation therapy (not recorded which). These receptors were collected from a donor of 50 years or more with non-small cell lung cancer.

The chain combines TRBV20-1 with TRBJ1-1; D remains unclear. Trimming removed 6 bases from V and 0 bases from J, with 11 bases in between. CDR3 length: 13 residues. Germline lookup yields CDR1 DFQATT and CDR2 SNEGSKA (reference sequence). The CDR3 nucleotides read TGCAGTGCGCGTGATCCCATGAACACTGAAGCTTTCTTT. As protein: CSARDPMNTEAFF.

This clonotype was seen at least ten times. The gene calls are TRBV28 and TRBJ2-5; the match to TRBD2 covers 9 bases. V was pared by 4 bases and J by 0 bases, with 9 bases of the junction left unmatched. CDR3 length: 17 amino acids. Per germline, CDR1 MDHEN and CDR2 SYDVKM. The CDR3 region is CASSSEIAGVYQETQYF. The DNA of the CDR3 is TGTGCCAGCAGTTCAGAGATAGCGGGGGTGTACCAAGAGACCCAGTACTTC.

The chain joins TRBV12-3 or TRBV12-4 to TRBJ2-7; the D is unclear. The length of the CDR3 is 13 residues. Trimming pared 2 bases from V and 2 bases from J, leaving 7 bases between. CDR3 DNA sequence: TGTGCCAGCAGTTTAAGTCTTCCCTACGAGCAGTACTTC. Protein: CASSLSLPYEQYF.

This clonotype was detected only once. A single base is all that separates this from a far larger clone, so a read error is likely. V is TRBV6-4 and J is TRBJ2-3; 15 bases line up with TRBD2. The CDR3 is made up of 19 amino acids. The V gene's germline CDR1 is MRHNA and CDR2 SNTAGT. Trimming cost V 6 bases and J 3 bases; bases outside gene matches: 13. CDR3 loop: CASRLWTSGRAQRTDTQYF. The CDR3 coding sequence is TGTGCCAGCAGACTATGGACTAGCGGGAGGGCCCAGAGGACAGATACGCAGTATTTT.

J is TRBJ2-2 and V is TRBV2; 7 positions match TRBD2. Germline lookup yields CDR1 SNHLY and CDR2 FYNNEI. The CDR3 sequence is 13 residues long. V lost 7 bases and J lost 4; bases outside the gene matches: 3. CDR3 DNA: TGTGCCAGCAACGGGAGGAGCACCGGGGAGCTGTTTTTT. Amino acids: CASNGRSTGELFF.

As for this clonotype: At one end, the junction sequence differs from germline, possibly due to a read error. The chain joins TRBV27 to TRBJ2-7; 10 nucleotides line up with TRBD1. This CDR3 spans 16 amino acids. Germline V lookup: CDR1 MNHEY, CDR2 SMNVEV (reference sequence). The CDR3 DNA reads TGTGCCATCAGTCCCCACAGGACAGGGGGTTCCTACCAGCAGTACTTC. Its protein is CAISPHRTGGSYQQYF.

This clonotype was detected ten times or more. The chain combines TRBV27 with TRBJ2-5; maybe TRBD2 (6 bases). CDR1 and CDR2 from the germline V gene are MNHEY and SMNVEV (reference sequence). This CDR3 has 12 residues. Trimming took off 3 bases at V and 5 bases at J, with 7 bases between the two ends. The chain's CDR3 is CASSFGGETQYF. As DNA, the CDR3 is TGTGCCAGCAGTTTCGGGGGTGAGACCCAGTACTTC.

The J gene is TRBJ1-6, the V gene TRBV7-6, with D hard to call. Germline loops: CDR1 SGHVS, CDR2 FNYEAQ. This CDR3 is built from 13 residues. V was shortened by 7 bases and J by 8 bases, with 12 bases between the two germline ends. The CDR3 sequence: CASNLVLDSPLHF. DNA for the CDR3: TGTGCCAGCAACTTGGTACTCGATTCACCCCTCCACTTT.

The chain joins TRBV20-1 to TRBJ1-3; D not certain. The CDR3 extends over 17 amino acids. Germline CDR1 and CDR2: DFQATT and SNEGSKA (reference sequence). Trimming took off 0 bases at V and 1 base at J, with 16 bases between the two ends. The CDR3, as DNA: TGCAGTGCTAGAGATCGTACCGAGGACGGTTCTGGAAACACCATATATTTT. This gives the protein CSARDRTEDGSGNTIYF.